A selection of T cell receptor beta chains follows, all from one sample in a study of T cell repertoires in cytomegalovirus infection. The antigens for these receptors are not known. TCRdb used MiXCR to reprocess the reads, holding one entry per CDR3 protein. Found here are about 700,000 distinct CDR3 sequences, 30% to 35% of them singletons; the top ten hold about 20%. The sample consisted of cultured PBMCs, taken from culture after CMV antigen stimulation. These receptors originate from a human donor in good health (CMV status not recorded). Some clones in this sample may be carry-over from other donors' samples. Each CDR3 is given with its conserved first and last residue. The order of the fields is CDR3 length, J gene, D gene, V gene, clone size, CDR3 DNA, CDR3 protein. A D gene is named only where the DNA matches it firmly. For some rows the clone size is stated as once, few or many, or as a class when expanded; others skip it.

>13|TRBJ1-6|NA|TRBV7-2|few
TGTGCCAGCAGACCGGGACAAAATTCACCCCTCCACTTT
CASRPGQNSPLHF
>16|TRBJ2-7|TRBD2|TRBV7-3|NA
TGTGCCAGCAGCTTAGAGGTCCCTAGCGGGAGCTACGAGCAGTACTTC
CASSLEVPSGSYEQYF
>13|TRBJ2-7|TRBD1|TRBV6-6|few
TGTGCCAGTTCCCGAGGGGGCCCCCGGGAGCAGTACTTC
CASSRGGPREQYF
>16|TRBJ2-5|TRBD1|TRBV27|NA
TGTGCCAGCAGACCCTCATGGGGACAGAGCGGAGAGACCCAGTACTTC
CASRPSWGQSGETQYF
>17|TRBJ2-2|TRBD2|TRBV7-2|many
TGTGCCAGCAGCCCGACTAGCGGGAGGGCTTTGACCGGGGAGCTGTTTTTT
CASSPTSGRALTGELFF
>13|TRBJ2-1|NA|TRBV7-6|NA
TGTGCCAGCAGCTTAGAGGCAGGTGGGGAGCTGTTCTTC
CASSLEAGGELFF
>16|TRBJ2-4|TRBD2|TRBV6-6|NA
TGTGCCAGCAGTTACTCGGGTAGCGGGGGGAAAAACATTCAGTACTTC
CASSYSGSGGKNIQYF
>16|TRBJ2-4|TRBD2|TRBV4-3|NA
TGCGCCAGCAGCCAAGACGGGCTAGCGGGGGGAAACATTCAGTACTTC
CASSQDGLAGGNIQYF
>17|TRBJ2-1|TRBD1|TRBV4-3|NA
TGCGCCAGCAGCCGGGCGGCCGGGACAGGGACCTACAATGAGCAGTTCTTC
CASSRAAGTGTYNEQFF
>17|TRBJ1-1|NA|TRBV7-6|NA
TGTGCCAGCAGCACTGGGACGTACTTTATTGGGAACACTGAAGCTTTCTTT
CASSTGTYFIGNTEAFF
>14|TRBJ1-2|NA|TRBV27|many
TGTGCCAGCAGTCCCCTCCTAAGGACGGGAGGCTACACCTTC
CASSPLLRTGGYTF
>15|TRBJ2-1|TRBD1|TRBV28|NA
TGTGCCAGCAGTTCCGCCGGGACAGTCAGTTATGGGCAGTTCTTC
CASSSAGTVSYGQFF
>14|TRBJ2-7|NA|TRBV5-4|few
TGTGCCAGCAGCCGCGCGGGTGGTATCTACGAGCAGTACTTC
CASSRAGGIYEQYF
>14|TRBJ1-2|NA|TRBV20-1|NA
TGCAGTGCTGTCCTCAACAGGGAGGCCTATGGCTACACCTTC
CSAVLNREAYGYTF
>14|TRBJ2-5|TRBD2|TRBV12-3/TRBV12-4|NA
TGTGCCAGCAGTTTAGAGCTAGCGGGAGAGACCCAGTACTTC
CASSLELAGETQYF
>16|TRBJ2-6|TRBD2|TRBV2|NA
TGTGCCAGCAGGACTAGCGGAACCTCTGGGGCCAACGTCCTGACTTTC
CASRTSGTSGANVLTF
>15|TRBJ2-5|TRBD2|TRBV6-1|NA
TGTGCCAGCAGTGAATATGGGGGGGTCCAAGAGACCCAGTACTTC
CASSEYGGVQETQYF
>13|TRBJ2-3|NA|TRBV28|NA
TGTGCCAGCAGTTTCAGCTCCTGGGGTACGCAGTATTTT
CASSFSSWGTQYF
>15|TRBJ2-7|NA|TRBV7-6|few
TGTGCCAGCAGCTTAACCGGGGGCCCTTTGAACGAGCAGTACTTC
CASSLTGGPLNEQYF
>14|TRBJ2-7|TRBD2|TRBV7-2|many
TGTGCCAGCACCGCAGCGGGAGCCTCCTACGAGCAGTACTTC
CASTAAGASYEQYF
>14|TRBJ2-5|NA|TRBV10-3|once
TGTGCCATCAGTGAGTCCGCAGCACAAGAGACCCAGTACTTC
CAISESAAQETQYF
>15|TRBJ2-5|TRBD1|TRBV7-4|NA
TGTGCCAGCAGCCCGCTGACAGGGGGCCAAGAGACCCAGTACTTC
CASSPLTGGQETQYF